Listed below are T cell receptor beta chains from one sample, sequenced in a study of CD8+ T cells in alopecia areata. This table comes from immunoSEQ multiplex PCR, and its TCRdb copy is limited to in-frame clones, with some not included. The sample lists about 270,000 clones, 60% occurring once. The source was CD4+ T cells sorted from blood, collected at week 52, from a patient treated with tofacitinib. The origin of the receptors is a human donor with alopecia areata. CDR3s include the opening cysteine and the closing phenylalanine or tryptophan. Each record gives: J gene, V gene, clone size, D gene, CDR3 DNA, CDR3 protein. A D gene is named only where the DNA matches it firmly. Clone size is given for some rows only: seen once, a few or many times, or a class if the clone is expanded.

j_call: TRBJ2-7; v_call: TRBV10-3; clone_size: .; d_call: TRBD1; cdr3_nt: TGTGCCATCAGTCGGGACAGTTACGAGCAGTACTTC; cdr3_aa: CAISRDSYEQYF
j_call: TRBJ2-5; v_call: TRBV29-1; clone_size: .; d_call: .; cdr3_nt: TGCAGCGTTGAGCGGACAGCCCAAGAGACCCAGTACTTC; cdr3_aa: CSVERTAQETQYF
j_call: TRBJ1-2; v_call: TRBV30; clone_size: few; d_call: .; cdr3_nt: TGTGCCTGGAGTGGGCAGATAGGCTATGGCTACACCTTC; cdr3_aa: CAWSGQIGYGYTF
j_call: TRBJ1-6; v_call: TRBV9; clone_size: .; d_call: TRBD1; cdr3_nt: TGTGCCAGCAGCGTAGGGACAGGGAATTCACCCCTCCACTTT; cdr3_aa: CASSVGTGNSPLHF
j_call: TRBJ2-5; v_call: TRBV29-1; clone_size: .; d_call: .; cdr3_nt: TGCAGCGTTTACCCAGGCGGGGCTCGACCCCAAGAGACCCAGTACTTC; cdr3_aa: CSVYPGGARPQETQYF
j_call: TRBJ2-5; v_call: TRBV15; clone_size: once; d_call: .; cdr3_nt: TGTGCCACCAGCAGAGGGGGATACGAAGAGACCCAGTACTTC; cdr3_aa: CATSRGGYEETQYF
j_call: TRBJ2-4; v_call: TRBV5-1; clone_size: once; d_call: TRBD2; cdr3_nt: TGCGCCAGCAGCTTCGGGACTAGGGATGACATTCAGTACTTC; cdr3_aa: CASSFGTRDDIQYF
j_call: TRBJ2-3; v_call: TRBV4-1; clone_size: few; d_call: .; cdr3_nt: TGCGCCAGCAGCCAACCACGGGCGAGGGCGGGTGATACGCAGTATTTT; cdr3_aa: CASSQPRARAGDTQYF
j_call: TRBJ1-6; v_call: TRBV5-4; clone_size: .; d_call: .; cdr3_nt: TGTGCCAGCAGCTCAAATGGACAGACAAATTCACCCCTCCACTTT; cdr3_aa: CASSSNGQTNSPLHF
j_call: TRBJ2-2; v_call: TRBV10-3; clone_size: few; d_call: .; cdr3_nt: TGTGCCATCAGTGGCTATACCGGGGAGCTGTTTTTT; cdr3_aa: CAISGYTGELFF
j_call: TRBJ2-7; v_call: TRBV30; clone_size: .; d_call: .; cdr3_nt: TGTGCCTGGAATGTTGTCAGGGACGCCTACGAGCAGTACTTC; cdr3_aa: CAWNVVRDAYEQYF
j_call: TRBJ1-2; v_call: TRBV12-5; clone_size: .; d_call: .; cdr3_nt: TGTGCTAGTGTTGGCAGGGGCTATGGCTACACCTTC; cdr3_aa: CASVGRGYGYTF
j_call: TRBJ2-7; v_call: TRBV29-1; clone_size: few; d_call: TRBD1; cdr3_nt: TGCAGCTTTCGGACAGGGGGCTTCGAGCAGTACTTC; cdr3_aa: CSFRTGGFEQYF
j_call: TRBJ2-1; v_call: TRBV4-1; clone_size: few; d_call: .; cdr3_nt: TGCGCCAGCAGCCAAGAGAGTAGGGACGCCAGCTCCTACAATGAGCAGTTCTTC; cdr3_aa: CASSQESRDASSYNEQFF
j_call: TRBJ2-5; v_call: TRBV30; clone_size: .; d_call: .; cdr3_nt: TGTGCCTGGAGTCCCTCGGGTGCGGAGACCCAGTACTTC; cdr3_aa: CAWSPSGAETQYF
j_call: TRBJ2-5; v_call: TRBV29-1; clone_size: .; d_call: .; cdr3_nt: TGCAGCGTTATCGGCGGATCTCAAGAGACCCAGTACTTC; cdr3_aa: CSVIGGSQETQYF
j_call: TRBJ2-3; v_call: TRBV25-1; clone_size: .; d_call: .; cdr3_nt: TGTGCCAGCAGTGAATGGGCAGGGGGGACAGATACGCAGTATTTT; cdr3_aa: CASSEWAGGTDTQYF
j_call: TRBJ1-1; v_call: TRBV7-2; clone_size: .; d_call: TRBD1; cdr3_nt: TGTGCCAGCAGCAACAGGGGGAGTTCCACTGAAGCTTTCTTT; cdr3_aa: CASSNRGSSTEAFF
j_call: TRBJ1-1; v_call: TRBV29-1; clone_size: .; d_call: .; cdr3_nt: TGCAGCGCTGGGTGGAGGAACACTGAAGCTTTCTTT; cdr3_aa: CSAGWRNTEAFF
j_call: TRBJ2-1; v_call: TRBV11-2; clone_size: .; d_call: .; cdr3_nt: TGTGCCAGCAGTCAGGTCAGGGGCAGGGGAGACAATGAGCAGTTCTTC; cdr3_aa: CASSQVRGRGDNEQFF
j_call: TRBJ2-1; v_call: TRBV30; clone_size: .; d_call: TRBD1; cdr3_nt: TGTGCCTGGAGTTCGGACAGGCGGAGCAATGAGCAGTTCTTC; cdr3_aa: CAWSSDRRSNEQFF
j_call: TRBJ2-2; v_call: TRBV6-5; clone_size: .; d_call: .; cdr3_nt: TGTGCCAGCAGTCGTCCCGGAGCTGGGACCGGGGAGCTGTTTTTT; cdr3_aa: CASSRPGAGTGELFF
j_call: TRBJ1-6; v_call: TRBV5-6; clone_size: .; d_call: .; cdr3_nt: TGTGCCAGCAGTCGGACGCTCCTGGGGTCACCCCTCCACTTT; cdr3_aa: CASSRTLLGSPLHF
j_call: TRBJ2-2; v_call: TRBV27; clone_size: .; d_call: TRBD2; cdr3_nt: TGTGCCAGCAGTTGGACTAGTCTTTACACCGGGGAGCTGTTTTTT; cdr3_aa: CASSWTSLYTGELFF
j_call: TRBJ2-3; v_call: TRBV30; clone_size: .; d_call: .; cdr3_nt: TGTGCCTGGAGTGTACGGGACGCAAATTCCTTT; cdr3_aa: CAWSVRDANSF
j_call: TRBJ2-7; v_call: TRBV30; clone_size: .; d_call: .; cdr3_nt: TGTGCCTGGGCCAGCTCCTACGAGCAGTACTTC; cdr3_aa: CAWASSYEQYF
j_call: TRBJ2-6; v_call: TRBV10-2; clone_size: .; d_call: TRBD1; cdr3_nt: TGCGCCAGTACAGGGGCGGCGGGGGCCAACGTCCTGACTTTC; cdr3_aa: CASTGAAGANVLTF
j_call: TRBJ1-1; v_call: TRBV29-1; clone_size: .; d_call: .; cdr3_nt: TGCAGCGTCACAACGACCGGGGGGTTGAACACTGAAGCTTTCTTT; cdr3_aa: CSVTTTGGLNTEAFF
j_call: TRBJ1-6; v_call: TRBV30; clone_size: few; d_call: .; cdr3_nt: TGTGCCTGGAGTAGGGTATCTTCACCCCTCCACTTT; cdr3_aa: CAWSRVSSPLHF
j_call: TRBJ2-7; v_call: TRBV7-6; clone_size: .; d_call: .; cdr3_nt: TGTGCCAGCAGCTTAACGGGCCGAAACGAGCAGTACTTC; cdr3_aa: CASSLTGRNEQYF
j_call: TRBJ1-1; v_call: TRBV29-1; clone_size: .; d_call: .; cdr3_nt: TGCAGCGCCGCGATTTTCGGGTTCGGCACTGAAGCTTTCTTT; cdr3_aa: CSAAIFGFGTEAFF
j_call: TRBJ1-1; v_call: TRBV6-6; clone_size: .; d_call: .; cdr3_nt: TGTGCCAGCAGTTACGCAGGGTGGGGCACTGAAGCTTTCTTT; cdr3_aa: CASSYAGWGTEAFF
j_call: TRBJ2-2; v_call: TRBV4-3; clone_size: few; d_call: TRBD1; cdr3_nt: TGCGCCAGCAGCCGTAACAGGGGATGGACCGGGGAGCTGTTTTTT; cdr3_aa: CASSRNRGWTGELFF
j_call: TRBJ1-5; v_call: TRBV30; clone_size: .; d_call: TRBD1; cdr3_nt: TGTGCCTGCGGACAGGGTAATCAGCCCCAGCATTTT; cdr3_aa: CACGQGNQPQHF
j_call: TRBJ1-6; v_call: TRBV27; clone_size: .; d_call: TRBD1; cdr3_nt: TGTGCCAGCAGTCCGGGACAGGGAGAATCACCCCTCCACTTT; cdr3_aa: CASSPGQGESPLHF
j_call: TRBJ1-4; v_call: TRBV29-1; clone_size: once; d_call: TRBD1; cdr3_nt: TGCAGCGTGATAAGGACAGGGGGCGCGGAAAAACTGTTTTTT; cdr3_aa: CSVIRTGGAEKLFF
j_call: TRBJ1-6; v_call: TRBV4-1; clone_size: .; d_call: .; cdr3_nt: TGCGCCAGCAGCCCCAGCAGACCTGTAAGATTGAATTCACCCCTCCACTTT; cdr3_aa: CASSPSRPVRLNSPLHF
j_call: TRBJ1-1; v_call: TRBV20-1; clone_size: .; d_call: .; cdr3_nt: TGCAGTGCTAGTCGGTTAACAGCTTTCTTT; cdr3_aa: CSASRLTAFF
j_call: TRBJ2-7; v_call: TRBV30; clone_size: .; d_call: .; cdr3_nt: TGTGCCTGGAGTCGGGGGGCGAGGTTCGACGAGCAGTACTTC; cdr3_aa: CAWSRGARFDEQYF
j_call: TRBJ2-1; v_call: TRBV19; clone_size: .; d_call: .; cdr3_nt: TGTGCCAGTAGTATAAGGTCTAGCTCCTACAATGAGCAGTTCTTC; cdr3_aa: CASSIRSSSYNEQFF
j_call: TRBJ2-5; v_call: TRBV5-6; clone_size: few; d_call: .; cdr3_nt: TGTGCCAGCAGCGCCGGGACTTATCCATTGGAGACCCAGTACTTC; cdr3_aa: CASSAGTYPLETQYF
j_call: TRBJ2-2; v_call: TRBV5-6; clone_size: .; d_call: .; cdr3_nt: TGTGCCAGCAGCTTGGGGGAAACCGGGGAGCTGTTTTTT; cdr3_aa: CASSLGETGELFF
j_call: TRBJ2-1; v_call: TRBV5-5; clone_size: medium-sized; d_call: TRBD1; cdr3_nt: TGTGCCAGCAGCTTACGGGACAGCTCCTACAATGAGCAGTTCTTC; cdr3_aa: CASSLRDSSYNEQFF
j_call: TRBJ2-7; v_call: TRBV4-2; clone_size: .; d_call: TRBD2; cdr3_nt: TGTGCCAGCAGCCAAGCCCTAGCGGGGCTCTACGAGCAGTACTTC; cdr3_aa: CASSQALAGLYEQYF
j_call: TRBJ1-4; v_call: TRBV7-2; clone_size: .; d_call: .; cdr3_nt: TGTGCCAGCAGCTTAGCAGCAACTAATGAAAAACTGTTTTTT; cdr3_aa: CASSLAATNEKLFF
j_call: TRBJ1-5; v_call: TRBV5-1; clone_size: few; d_call: .; cdr3_nt: TGCGCCAGCAGCTTGGCAGGACATAGCAATCAGCCCCAGCATTTT; cdr3_aa: CASSLAGHSNQPQHF
j_call: TRBJ2-7; v_call: TRBV29-1; clone_size: .; d_call: .; cdr3_nt: TGCAGCGTTGATGGGACGTCCGGGGGTACCTACGAGCAGTACTTC; cdr3_aa: CSVDGTSGGTYEQYF
j_call: TRBJ2-1; v_call: TRBV14; clone_size: .; d_call: TRBD2; cdr3_nt: TGTGCCAGCAGCCCCCCCCCGGGGGGCTACAATGAGCAGTTCTTC; cdr3_aa: CASSPPPGGYNEQFF